Reported below is one TCR beta chain. The target antigen is unknown. The data were obtained in a study of shared clonotypes between healthy human individuals. Per the study methods: ImmunoSEQ sequences covered only the junction and lacked quality scores; filtering therefore differed. Assay used: immunoSEQ multiplex PCR; TCRdb lists only in-frame clones, some missing. V, J and clone size are taken as reported in that table, and D and trimming were inferred from the DNA itself. This sample carries about 1,800,000 clones, about 95% of them seen once, and the ten largest clones take 1.2%. Broader study findings: Unshared clonotypes carried lower generation probabilities than those common to all four donors.

Germline loops: CDR1 SNHLY, CDR2 FYNNEI. The V end lost 0 bases, the J end lost 2 bases, and 14 bases lay between the germline ends. CDR3 length: 16 amino acids. Naive CD8 cells were CD45RO-negative, positively selected for CCR7, excluding terminally differentiated effector memory CD45RA+ cells. Sequenced input: naive CD8+ T cells sorted from blood. The clonotype comes from a man younger than 30 in good health. The genes are TRBV2 and TRBJ2-7; no definite D call. The CDR3 sequence: CASSEASALLPYEQYF. Here the CDR3 DNA reads TGTGCCAGCAGTGAAGCGTCAGCCCTTTTACCCTACGAGCAGTACTTC.